The source of this TCR beta chain is a study of shared clonotypes between healthy human individuals. Profiled with immunoSEQ multiplex PCR; TCRdb holds only in-frame clones, not every one. Of 2,100,000 or so clones in the sample, about 94% were seen once. Trimming removed 4 bases from V and 1 base from J, with 11 bases in between. Per the germline V gene, CDR1 is SGHNT and CDR2 is YYREEE (reference sequence). The CDR3 runs 14 residues. V gene TRBV5-4 combines with J gene TRBJ2-5, with unresolved D. Material for sequencing was naive CD4+ T cells sorted from blood. Subset of the sample: CD45RA+ positively selected. The sequence was collected from a man aged 18 to 29 in good health. CDR3 nucleotide sequence: TGTGCCAGCAGCGACGGACCAGCCCAAGAGACCCAGTACTTC. It is translated as CASSDGPAQETQYF.